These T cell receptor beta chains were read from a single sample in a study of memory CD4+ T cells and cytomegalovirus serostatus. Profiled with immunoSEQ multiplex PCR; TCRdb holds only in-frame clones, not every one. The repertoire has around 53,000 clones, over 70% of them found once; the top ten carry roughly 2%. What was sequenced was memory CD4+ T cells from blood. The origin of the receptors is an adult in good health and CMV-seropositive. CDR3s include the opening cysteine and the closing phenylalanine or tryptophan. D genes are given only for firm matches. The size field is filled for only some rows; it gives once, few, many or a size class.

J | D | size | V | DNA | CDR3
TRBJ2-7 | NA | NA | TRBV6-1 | TGTGCCAGCAGTGAAGCCCGGAAAAGTGGCTACGAGCAGTACTTC | CASSEARKSGYEQYF
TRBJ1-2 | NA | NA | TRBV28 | TGTGCCAGCAGTCCGGGGACGCGGTTGAGTGTCGAGGGCGGCTACACCTTC | CASSPGTRLSVEGGYTF
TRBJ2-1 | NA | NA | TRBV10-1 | TGCGCCAGCAGTGAGTCGGGGACTGAAAATGAGCAGTTCTTC | CASSESGTENEQFF
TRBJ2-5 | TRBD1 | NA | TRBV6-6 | TGTGCCAGCAGTTACCCTGGGACAGACATCCAAGAGACCCAGTACTTC | CASSYPGTDIQETQYF
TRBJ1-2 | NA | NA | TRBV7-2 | TGTGCCAGCAGCTTTACGACAGGAGCCACCACCTTC | CASSFTTGATTF
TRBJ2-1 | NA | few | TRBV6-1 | TGTGCCAGCAGTGTAGATGGGGGCTACCCGAACAATGAGCAGTTCTTC | CASSVDGGYPNNEQFF
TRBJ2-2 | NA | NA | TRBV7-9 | TGTGCCAGCAGCTTACGCGATCCACTACAGGCCGACACCGGGGAGCTGTTTTTT | CASSLRDPLQADTGELFF
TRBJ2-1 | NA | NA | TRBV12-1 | TGTGCCAGCCGTCCCCGCCGGGGATGGTCCTACAATGAGCAGTTCTTC | CASRPRRGWSYNEQFF
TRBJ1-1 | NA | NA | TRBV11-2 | TGTGCCAGCAGCTTAGTAAGGTGGGGAGACACTGAAGCTTTCTTT | CASSLVRWGDTEAFF
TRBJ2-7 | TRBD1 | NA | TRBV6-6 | TGTGCCAGCAGAAGCTCGACAGGGAACAGGTCCTACGAGCAGTACTTC | CASRSSTGNRSYEQYF
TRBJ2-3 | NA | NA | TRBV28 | TGTGCCAGCAGTTTGCCTTCCACAGATACGCAGTATTTT | CASSLPSTDTQYF
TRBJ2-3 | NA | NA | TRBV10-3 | TGTGCCATCAGTGAGTCGAGGTCCATGAATACGCAGTATTTT | CAISESRSMNTQYF
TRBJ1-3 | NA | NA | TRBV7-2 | TGTGCCAGCAGCTTGCAGGTTGGAAACACCATATATTTT | CASSLQVGNTIYF
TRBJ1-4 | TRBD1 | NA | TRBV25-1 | TGTGCCAGCAGTGGGGACAGCACTAATGAAAAACTGTTTTTT | CASSGDSTNEKLFF
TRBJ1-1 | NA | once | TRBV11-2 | TGTGCCAGCAGCTTTAGCGTTGAAGCTTTCTTT | CASSFSVEAFF
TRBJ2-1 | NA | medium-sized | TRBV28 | TGTGCCAGGCACGACTGGTTATCCTACAATGAGCAGTTCTTC | CARHDWLSYNEQFF
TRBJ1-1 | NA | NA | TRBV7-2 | TGTGCCAGCAGGTTCACAGGGCGCACTGAAGCTTTCTTT | CASRFTGRTEAFF
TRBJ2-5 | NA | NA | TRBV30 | TGTGGTGGAGACAGGTTGGAAGGGGAGACCCAGTACTTC | CGGDRLEGETQYF
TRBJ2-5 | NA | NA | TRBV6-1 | TGTGCCAGCAGTGCCCAAGAGACCCAGTACTTC | CASSAQETQYF
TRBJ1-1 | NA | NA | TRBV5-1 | TGCGCCAGCAGTTTAAGGGGCTCAGTGGTGTACACTGAAGCTTTCTTT | CASSLRGSVVYTEAFF
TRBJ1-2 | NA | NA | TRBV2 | TGTGCCAGCAGTGGTTTAGGGGAGGGTTTTTCGTATGGCTACACCTTC | CASSGLGEGFSYGYTF
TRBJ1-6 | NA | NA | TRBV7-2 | TGTGCCAGCAGCTTAATGGGTTCCTATAATTCACCCCTCCACTTT | CASSLMGSYNSPLHF
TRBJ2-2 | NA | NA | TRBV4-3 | TGCGCCAGCAGCCAAGGTCGACTCCGCCAAACCGGGGAGCTGTTTTTT | CASSQGRLRQTGELFF
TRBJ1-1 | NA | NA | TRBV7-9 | TGTGCCAGCAGTCTCCTGGGAGGGTCGGCTGAAGCTTTCTTT | CASSLLGGSAEAFF
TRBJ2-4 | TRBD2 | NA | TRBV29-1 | TGCAGCGTTGAGACTAGCGTCCAAAACATTCAGTACTTC | CSVETSVQNIQYF
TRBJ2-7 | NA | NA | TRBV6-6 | TGTGCCAGCAGGTACCTCTGGGACGGGCCATACGAGCAGTACTTC | CASRYLWDGPYEQYF
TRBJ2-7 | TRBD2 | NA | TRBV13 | TGTGCCAGCAGCTTTGGAGTAGCGGGAGGGGTCGAGCAGTACTTC | CASSFGVAGGVEQYF
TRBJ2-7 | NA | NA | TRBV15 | TGTGCCACCAGCAGGGGAGGGGGGTCGGGCTACGAGCAGTACTTC | CATSRGGGSGYEQYF
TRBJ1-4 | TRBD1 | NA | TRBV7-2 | TGTGCCAGCAGCTTAAGGACAGGGGACGCCAGCCTGTTTTTT | CASSLRTGDASLFF
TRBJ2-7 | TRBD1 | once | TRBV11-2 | TGTGCCAGCAGCTTAGGTCAGGGGGCGCGAAACGAGCAGTACTTC | CASSLGQGARNEQYF
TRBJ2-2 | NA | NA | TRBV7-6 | TGTGCCAGCAGCTTACATGGGGGAGCTTCCACCGGGGAGCTGTTTTTT | CASSLHGGASTGELFF
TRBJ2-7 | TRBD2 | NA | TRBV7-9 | TGTGCCAGCAGCTTAGGCCCCTTAACTAGCGGGAAGGGGGAGCAGTACTTC | CASSLGPLTSGKGEQYF
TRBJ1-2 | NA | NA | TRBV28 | TGTGCCAGCAGTCCGCCCTTTGGGTATCGGGGCTACACCTTC | CASSPPFGYRGYTF
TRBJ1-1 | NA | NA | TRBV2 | TGTGCCAGCAGTGTACAAAAAAACACTGAAGCTTTCTTT | CASSVQKNTEAFF
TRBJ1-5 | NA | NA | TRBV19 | TGTGCCAGTCAAAGCAGGGATAGCAATCAGCCCCAGCATTTT | CASQSRDSNQPQHF
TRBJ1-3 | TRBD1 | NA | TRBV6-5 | TGTGCCAGCAGTTACTTACAGGGGTCTGGAAACACCATATATTTT | CASSYLQGSGNTIYF
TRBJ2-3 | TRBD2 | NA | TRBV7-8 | TGTGCCAGCAGCTTGGGATTCAAGACTAGCGGGAGGACAGATACGCAGTATTTT | CASSLGFKTSGRTDTQYF
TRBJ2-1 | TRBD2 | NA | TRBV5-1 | TGCGCCAGCAGCCGCTTCCCTAGCGGGGACTCCTACAATGAGCAGTTCTTC | CASSRFPSGDSYNEQFF
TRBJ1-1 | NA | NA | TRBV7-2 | TGTGCCAGCAACCTAGAGGGGTGGAACCCTGAAGCTTTCTTT | CASNLEGWNPEAFF
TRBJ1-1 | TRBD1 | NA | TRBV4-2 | TGTGCCAGCAGCCAAATTACAGGGGGCTCCAACACTGAAGCTTTCTTT | CASSQITGGSNTEAFF
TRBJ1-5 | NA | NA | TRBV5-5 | TGTGCCAGCAGCTTGAAACGCAGCAATCAGCCCCAGCATTTT | CASSLKRSNQPQHF
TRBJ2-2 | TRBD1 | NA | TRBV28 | TGTGCCAGCATGGGGCCCCGGGACAGGAACACCGGGGAGCTGTTTTTT | CASMGPRDRNTGELFF
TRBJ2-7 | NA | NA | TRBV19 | TGTGCCAGTAGTAGGGGGGAGGCGTACGAGCAGTACTTC | CASSRGEAYEQYF
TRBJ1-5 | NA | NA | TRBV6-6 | TGTGCCAGCAGATCCACAGGGACCAATCAGCCCCAGCATTTT | CASRSTGTNQPQHF
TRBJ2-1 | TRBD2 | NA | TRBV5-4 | TGTGCCAGCAGCTTGGTAAAAAGCGGGAGGGCGCAGGAGCAGTTCTTC | CASSLVKSGRAQEQFF
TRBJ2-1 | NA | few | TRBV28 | TGTGCCAGCAGTATGAATGAGCAGTTCTTC | CASSMNEQFF
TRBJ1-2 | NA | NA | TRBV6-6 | TGTGCCAGCAGTTCACAGGGCAACTATGGCTACACCTTC | CASSSQGNYGYTF
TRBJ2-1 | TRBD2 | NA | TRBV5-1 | TGCGCCAGCAGCAGGGACGTGGGAGGGGCCTACAATGAGCAGTTCTTC | CASSRDVGGAYNEQFF
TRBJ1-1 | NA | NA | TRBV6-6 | TGTGCCAGCAGCCTCAATTGGGGTAACACTGAAGCTTTCTTT | CASSLNWGNTEAFF
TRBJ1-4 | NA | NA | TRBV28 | TGTGCCAGCAGGACCCTCAGGTCTCTTAATGAAAAACTGTTTTTT | CASRTLRSLNEKLFF
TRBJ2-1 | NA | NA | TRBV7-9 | TGTGCCAGCACCCCCGGTGGCAGGGCGAATGAGCAGTTCTTC | CASTPGGRANEQFF
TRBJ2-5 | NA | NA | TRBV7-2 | TGTGCCAGCAGCTTAGCCGGGGGTTGGGAGACCCAGTACTTC | CASSLAGGWETQYF
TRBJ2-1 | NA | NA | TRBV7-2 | TGTGCCAGCAGCCCCCGGGCTAGCATCCCCAGCTCCTACAATGAGCAGTTCTTC | CASSPRASIPSSYNEQFF
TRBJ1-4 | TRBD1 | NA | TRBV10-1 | TGCGCCAGCAGTGACGGGACAGGGGGCCATGAAAAACTGTTTTTT | CASSDGTGGHEKLFF
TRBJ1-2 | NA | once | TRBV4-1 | TGCGCCAGCAGCCAAGCCTCGTACGGGATAGAGGGCTACACCTTC | CASSQASYGIEGYTF